This TCR beta chain was sequenced for a study of blood T cells in healthy people across ages. Alongside a J-beta primer mix, a sample-barcoded 5' primer served in a second PCR lasting roughly 7 to 12 cycles. Per sample, CDR3-containing paired-end reads numbered at least 2.5 million. Each CDR3 protein gets one entry after TCRdb re-called the 5' RACE reads with MiXCR. This table holds about 1.4 million distinct CDR3 sequences, 55% to 75% found once. V trimming: 1 base; J trimming: 0 bases; junction bases outside the gene matches: 12. Germline values: CDR1 LGHNA, CDR2 YNFKEQ. The CDR3 runs 18 residues. Comment on this clonotype: No antigen is known for it.

Findings and caveats of the study: Across the age range, TCR beta diversity per million T cells fell in a roughly linear way. It was found that TCR beta diversity correlated strongly with the percentage of naive T cells.

The clonotype comes from a man younger than 30 in good health. V and J are TRBV4-2 and TRBJ2-7; 7 bases line up with TRBD1. The sample comprised blood. CDR3 sequence: CASSQAVRQGSGSYEQYF. The CDR3 DNA is TGTGCCAGCAGCCAAGCCGTGCGACAGGGCTCCGGCTCCTACGAGCAGTACTTC.